The 21 T cell receptor beta chains below all came from one sample that was sequenced in a study of shared clonotypes between healthy human individuals. The repertoire was sequenced with immunoSEQ multiplex PCR; TCRdb's copy has only in-frame clones and lacks some. Counted here are roughly 2 million clones, around 95% occurring once; the ten biggest clones make up less than 0.15%. Sequenced sample: naive CD4+ T cells sorted from blood. Subset reported: CD45RA+ positively selected. The receptors originated from a man younger than 35 in good health.

This clone has just one count. CDR3 sequence (DNA): TGTGCCTGGAGTCCGGGGAACAATCAGCCCCAGCATTTT. This encodes CAWSPGNNQPQHF. The rearrangement uses TRBV30 and TRBJ1-5, with D hard to call. The CDR3 is made up of 13 amino acids. Looked up from germline, CDR1 is GTSNPN and CDR2 is SVGIG (reference sequence). V lost 2 bases to trimming and J lost 3 bases, with 8 bases between them.

This chain uses TRBV4-3 with TRBJ1-3, with D maybe TRBD1 (5 bases). V lost 4 bases and J lost 1, with 17 bases in between. CDR1 is LGHNA and CDR2 is YSLEER in the germline V gene. The CDR3 has 17 residues. CDR3 amino acids: CASSPHFGTLSGNTIYF. The CDR3 coding sequence is TGCGCCAGCAGCCCCCATTTTGGGACTCTATCTGGAAACACCATATATTTT.

The chain carries TRBV4-1 and TRBJ1-6, with unresolved D. CDR1 is MGHRA, CDR2 YSYEKL, per germline. This CDR3 is built from 15 residues. V lost 1 base to trimming and J lost 7 bases, with 11 bases between them. The DNA of the CDR3 is TGCGCCAGCAGCCAAGTTACAACAGCGAATTCACCCCTCCACTTT. This sequence encodes CASSQVTTANSPLHF.

Concerning this clone: Other DNA sequences within the sample encode an identical CDR3. The J gene is TRBJ2-3, the V gene TRBV6-5, with D maybe TRBD1 (6 bases). Trimming took off 6 bases at V and 4 bases at J, with 14 bases between the two ends. The CDR3 sequence is 14 residues long. Germline V gene sequence: CDR1 MNHEY, CDR2 SVGAGI. The CDR3 region has the DNA TGTGCCAGCAGCACCCTCAGGGGCCCAGATACGCAGTATTTT. It encodes CASSTLRGPDTQYF.

In regard to this clone: Within the sample, other DNA sequences also encode this same CDR3. This chain uses TRBV28 with TRBJ1-3, with TRBD1 as a possible D gene (6 bases). The CDR3 contains 15 residues. Trimming stripped 5 bases from V and 0 bases from J, with 11 bases between. CDR1 MDHEN and CDR2 SYDVKM come from the germline V gene. CDR3 DNA: TGTGCCAGCAGTCTATCACAGGGCTCTGGAAACACCATATATTTT. This codes for CASSLSQGSGNTIYF.

The V gene is TRBV4-1, the J gene TRBJ2-7; D not resolved. The CDR3 contains 16 residues. CDR1 is MGHRA and CDR2 is YSYEKL in the germline V gene. V was pared by 1 base and J by 5 bases, with 18 bases between. The CDR3 DNA reads as TGCGCCAGCAGCCAAGTACGCAAGCCGGGCCGACACGAGCAGTACTTC. Amino acid sequence: CASSQVRKPGRHEQYF.

The chain recombines TRBV28 with TRBJ1-5, with no clear D. The germline V gene has CDR1 MDHEN and CDR2 SYDVKM. Trimming shortened V by 3 bases and J by 4 bases, and 10 bases separated the two germline ends. This CDR3 region has 14 residues. Written as DNA, the CDR3 is TGTGCCAGCAGTTTGAATATCGGAAATCAGCCCCAGCATTTT. This codes for CASSLNIGNQPQHF.

This clone was seen only once. This chain links TRBV2 with TRBJ2-1; a possible D gene is TRBD2 (6 bases). V lost 9 bases and J 9 bases, leaving 21 bases between the germline ends. CDR3 length: 14 amino acids. Germline V gene lookup returns CDR1 SNHLY and CDR2 FYNNEI. In DNA, the CDR3 is TGTGCCAGTTTGCCCGGGACTGGCGGGGTTGAGCAGTTCTTC. Translating it yields CASLPGTGGVEQFF.

The gene calls are TRBV6-1 and TRBJ2-3, with TRBD1 matching 9 bases. The CDR3 extends over 15 amino acids. Trimming at V came to 4 bases and at J to 3 bases, leaving 5 bases not matched to a gene. Germline CDR1 MNHNS, CDR2 SASEGT. Here the CDR3 DNA reads TGTGCCAGCAGTGCACAGGGGGCCGGGACAGATACGCAGTATTTT. Its translation: CASSAQGAGTDTQYF.

The rearrangement joins TRBV5-6 to TRBJ1-2; D is possibly TRBD1 (5 bases). The germline gives CDR1 SGHDT, CDR2 YYEEEE. The CDR3 loop spans 15 amino acids. The germline V and J ends were trimmed by 4 bases and 4 bases, with 17 bases remaining between them. The CDR3 protein is CASSQRGLRRYGYTF. CDR3 nucleotides: TGTGCCAGCAGCCAGAGGGGCCTTCGTCGCTATGGCTACACCTTC. The complete variable domain, with remaining parts taken from reference TRBV5-6 and TRBJ1-2, reads DAGVTQSPTHLIKTRGQQVTLRCSPKSGHDTVSWYQQALGQGPQFIFQYYEEEERQRGNFPDRFSGHQFPNYSSELNVNALLLGDSALYLCASSQRGLRRYGYTFGSGTRLTVV.

For this clone: Additional DNA sequences in this sample encode the identical CDR3. V gene TRBV5-8 combines with J gene TRBJ2-5; maybe TRBD1 (5 bases). The V and J ends lost 0 bases and 3 bases respectively, with 9 bases between them. The CDR3 is 14 residues long. CDR1 is SGHTS, CDR2 YDEGEE, per germline. Written as DNA, the CDR3 is TGTGCCAGCAGCTTGGGCCAGGGAAAAGAGACCCAGTACTTC. Amino acids: CASSLGQGKETQYF.

A note on this clone: Other DNA sequences of this sample code for an identical CDR3. This rearrangement joins TRBV7-3 to TRBJ2-1; 8 nucleotides match TRBD2. CDR1 is SGHTA, CDR2 FQGTGA, per germline. Losses at the gene ends were 5 bases for V and 0 bases for J; bases not matched to a gene: 3. The CDR3 is 15 amino acids. CDR3 DNA sequence: TGTGCCAGCAGCCGAACTAGCGGCTCCTACAATGAGCAGTTCTTC. It is translated as CASSRTSGSYNEQFF.

The chain is built from TRBV6-6 and TRBJ1-2; D might be TRBD1 (5 bases). The germline gives CDR1 MNHNY, CDR2 SVGAGI (reference sequence). Trimming took 0 bases from V and 4 from J, leaving 9 bases between them. The CDR3 runs 14 residues. CDR3 in amino acids: CASSYSGAGYGYTF. The CDR3 DNA reads TGTGCCAGCAGTTACTCTGGGGCAGGCTATGGCTACACCTTC.

In DNA, the CDR3 is TGTGCCAGCAGCGGGTCGTCGCAGGGGAAGGGCTACACCTTC. Translated, it gives CASSGSSQGKGYTF. This sequence joins TRBV5-6 and TRBJ1-2, with D possibly being TRBD1 (6 bases). From germline, CDR1 is SGHDT and CDR2 YYEEEE. Between the trimmed V and J ends, which lost 4 bases and 8 bases, there was a span of 18 bases. CDR3 length: 14 residues.

V usage is TRBV9 and J usage is TRBJ1-3; D not resolved. Germline CDR1 and CDR2: SGDLS and YYNGEE. CDR3 size: 15 residues. The germline V and J ends were trimmed by 3 bases and 0 bases, with 10 bases remaining between them. This CDR3 is CASSATHSSGNTIYF. CDR3 nucleotide sequence: TGTGCCAGCAGCGCTACACATAGCTCTGGAAACACCATATATTTT.

The rearrangement links TRBV28 to TRBJ1-5, with a weak D call TRBD1 (5 bases). This CDR3 has 15 residues. From germline, CDR1 is MDHEN and CDR2 SYDVKM. The V end was cut by 8 bases, the J end by 2 bases, with 16 bases between. CDR3 DNA: TGTGCCAGCCAACGCGCCCGGGGGGGCAATCAGCCCCAGCATTTT. Translated: CASQRARGGNQPQHF.

The V gene is TRBV5-4, the J gene TRBJ2-5; TRBD2 matches 11 bases. After removal of 4 bases from V and 4 bases from J, the junction contained 6 bases not matched to a gene. This CDR3 comprises 15 residues. The germline CDR1 and CDR2 sequences are SGHNT and YYREEE (reference sequence). DNA for the CDR3: TGTGCCAGCAGCCCGGGACTAGCGGCAGTAGAGACCCAGTACTTC. Amino acid sequence: CASSPGLAAVETQYF. The variable domain in full, with the rest retrieved from reference TRBV5-4 and TRBJ2-5, is ETGVTQSPTHLIKTRGQQVTLRCSSQSGHNTVSWYQQALGQGPQFIFQYYREEENGRGNFPPRFSGLQFPNYSSELNVNALELDDSALYLCASSPGLAAVETQYFGPGTRLLVL.

The chain has TRBV5-1 and TRBJ2-5; D is ambiguous. V lost 1 base to trimming and J lost 1 base, with 8 bases between them. The germline V gene has CDR1 SGHRS and CDR2 YFSETQ. The CDR3 consists of 14 residues. In DNA, the CDR3 is TGCGCCAGCAGCTTGATGCCGGTCCAAGAGACCCAGTACTTC. This codes for CASSLMPVQETQYF.

This clone was seen once. The J gene is TRBJ2-7, the V gene TRBV4-3; the D is unclear. Trimming pared 2 bases from V and 0 bases from J, leaving 8 bases between. Germline V gene sequence: CDR1 LGHNA, CDR2 YSLEER. This CDR3 is 14 amino acids long. The CDR3 coding sequence is TGCGCCAGCAGCCAAACCGAGCGCTCCTACGAGCAGTACTTC. Its translation is CASSQTERSYEQYF.

This clone has only one observation. The rearrangement uses TRBV27 and TRBJ2-3, with 8 bases lining up with TRBD1. There are 16 residues in the CDR3. Germline V lookup: CDR1 MNHEY, CDR2 SMNVEV (reference sequence). Unmatched junction bases numbered 8, after V lost 5 bases and J lost 1 base. CDR3 loop: CASSRGPGQGTDTQYF. The CDR3 bases are TGTGCCAGCAGTAGAGGGCCGGGACAGGGCACAGATACGCAGTATTTT.

This chain links TRBV27 with TRBJ2-1; D possibly matches TRBD1 or TRBD2 (5 bases each). CDR1 is MNHEY, CDR2 SMNVEV, per germline (reference sequence). The CDR3 contains 14 residues. Trimming took 5 bases from V and 4 from J, leaving 12 bases between them. The DNA of the CDR3 is TGTGCCAGCAGTGTCCGGGACGTGTACAATGAGCAGTTCTTC. Translating it yields CASSVRDVYNEQFF.